The rows below give T cell receptor beta chains drawn from one sample of a study of blood T cell repertoires in COVID-19. The assay was immunoSEQ multiplex PCR, and TCRdb's table has in-frame clones only and misses some. The sample consists of hundreds of thousands of clones, over 80% of them appearing once. Input material: PBMCs or T cells enriched from blood (not recorded which). Every receptor here comes from a woman under 30 who had recovered from COVID-19. Both conserved end residues are part of each CDR3. The D gene is left open where the match is weak. Some rows have no size entry. The others give once, few or many, or a class for an expanded clone.

d_gene | len | abundance | j_gene | v_gene | CDR3aa | CDR3nt
- | 13 | - | TRBJ1-6 | TRBV6-4 | CASSQTANSPLHF | TGTGCCAGCAGCCAGACAGCTAATTCACCCCTCCACTTT
- | 14 | - | TRBJ2-1 | TRBV6-6 | CASSLSLSYNEQFF | TGTGCCAGCAGCCTTAGTCTCTCCTACAATGAGCAGTTCTTC
- | 13 | - | TRBJ1-1 | TRBV12-3/TRBV12-4 | CASSRDTYTEAFF | TGTGCCAGCAGCCGAGACACGTACACTGAAGCTTTCTTT
- | 17 | - | TRBJ1-1 | TRBV21-1 | CASSHPLGDRVNPEAFF | TGTGCCAGCAGCCACCCCCTCGGGGACAGGGTTAATCCTGAAGCTTTCTTT
- | 14 | - | TRBJ1-2 | TRBV6-5 | CASRGPADSYGYTF | TGTGCCAGCAGGGGGCCAGCGGACAGCTATGGCTACACCTTC
TRBD2 | 16 | - | TRBJ2-2 | TRBV7-2 | CASSVVAGGPAGELFF | TGTGCCAGCAGCGTTGTGGCGGGGGGGCCGGCCGGGGAGCTGTTTTTT
- | 15 | - | TRBJ2-7 | TRBV4-3 | CASSQELDNKDEQYF | TGCGCCAGCAGCCAAGAGCTTGACAATAAGGACGAGCAGTACTTC
TRBD1 | 17 | once | TRBJ2-2 | TRBV19 | CASSILPGQESTGELFF | TGTGCCAGTAGCATTCTCCCGGGACAGGAATCCACCGGGGAGCTGTTTTTT
- | 15 | - | TRBJ1-2 | TRBV3-1/TRBV3-2 | CASSQGSTGLTGYTF | TGTGCCAGCAGCCAGGGCTCGACCGGCTTGACGGGCTACACCTTC
TRBD1 | 16 | - | TRBJ2-5 | TRBV19 | CASKGDRTGGTETQYF | TGTGCCAGTAAGGGAGACAGGACAGGGGGTACGGAGACCCAGTACTTC
- | 14 | - | TRBJ1-3 | TRBV4-1 | CASSQVVAGNTIYF | TGCGCCAGCAGCCAAGTGGTAGCTGGAAACACCATATATTTT
- | 11 | - | TRBJ2-7 | TRBV12-3/TRBV12-4 | CASSFSEEQYF | TGTGCCAGCAGTTTTTCAGAAGAGCAGTACTTC
- | 16 | - | TRBJ2-3 | TRBV1 | CTSSQVWSNPPDTQYF | TGCACCAGCAGCCAAGTCTGGTCTAACCCGCCGGATACGCAGTATTTT
- | 14 | - | TRBJ2-1 | TRBV11-1 | CASSLRLAYNEQFF | TGTGCCAGCAGCTTAAGACTAGCCTACAATGAGCAGTTCTTC